The clone carrying this T cell receptor beta chain has a handful of counts. Its target is unknown. CD4+CD127+ cells were sorted as the conventional CD4 T cells. The data belong to a study of B cell selection in AIRE deficiency. Study results and caveats: AIRE-deficient Tconv and Treg repertoires matched healthy donors in TCRBV, CDR3 length, diversity. Patient Tconv cells held about 28% of Treg sequences shared by healthy donors. Of 3657 shared Treg TCRbeta sequences, about 30% were healthy-donor-only and about 9.6% patient-only.

V was pared by 0 bases and J by 5 bases, with 20 bases between. The CDR3 totals 17 residues. Germline CDR1 reads SGDLS; CDR2 reads YYNGEE. In the authors' methods: Conventional T cell pools: 90,000 to 120,000 distinct patient, about 150,000 donor TCRbeta sequences. Here immunoSEQ multiplex PCR was the method, and the copy in TCRdb shows in-frame clones only, minus some. V and J calls and clone size are as listed in that table; D and trimming were resolved from the DNA. The sample carries 20,000 to 25,000 clones, more than 95% recorded once. This TCR was recovered from a human donor with AIRE deficiency. The chain recombines TRBV9 with TRBJ1-1; no clear D. The sample was conventional CD4+ T cells sorted from PBMCs. The DNA for the CDR3 is TGTGCCAGCAGCGTAGACCTGTGGATGGGAGCGGGGACTGAAGCTTTCTTT. Its translation is CASSVDLWMGAGTEAFF. Using reference TRBV9 and TRBJ1-1 for the parts outside the CDR3, the full variable domain is DSGVTQTPKHLITATGQRVTLRCSPRSGDLSVYWYQQSLDQGLQFLIQYYNGEERAKGNILERFSAQQFPDLHSELNLSSLELGDSALYFCASSVDLWMGAGTEAFFGQGTRLTVV.